This T cell receptor beta chain was documented in a study of blood T cell repertoires in COVID-19. There are 13 residues in the CDR3. V was pared by 6 bases and J by 8 bases, with 8 bases of the junction left unmatched. Clones were read by immunoSEQ multiplex PCR, and TCRdb kept only the in-frame ones, dropping some. The table lists roughly 290,000 clones, around 88% of them singletons. The age range of participants was about 18 to 90 years, with residence in around 22 US areas. Before being deemed recovered, Cohort 3 donors had two negative PCRs, clearance, or symptom resolution. The chain employs TRBV12-3 or TRBV12-4 and TRBJ1-2, with TRBD1 matching 8 bases. The clonotype was recovered from a middle-aged woman who had recovered from COVID-19. Input material: PBMCs or T cells enriched from blood (not recorded which). The CDR3 region has the DNA TGTGCCAGCAGCCTCGGACAGGGATGGGGCTACACCTTC. Translated: CASSLGQGWGYTF.